Listed below are T cell receptor beta chains from one sample, sequenced in a study of blood T cells in healthy people across ages. TCRdb redid the calling of the 5' RACE reads with MiXCR, one entry per CDR3 protein. The sample records 650,000 to 800,000 distinct CDR3 sequences, approximately 48% being singletons. Sequenced: blood. All receptors derive from a man aged 60 to 69 in good health. CDR3s include the opening cysteine and the closing phenylalanine or tryptophan. D genes are given only for firm matches. Size tells how often a clone was seen (once, few, many) or the class of an expanded clone, and some rows leave it out.

V	J	D	size	CDR3	DNA
TRBV5-1	TRBJ1-2	NA	many	CASSPDSYGYTF	TGTGCCAGCAGCCCGGACAGCTATGGCTACACCTTC
TRBV11-2	TRBJ2-2	NA	once	CASSSPSRAGTGELFF	TGTGCCAGCAGCTCCCCCAGCAGGGCGGGCACCGGGGAGCTGTTTTTT
TRBV2	TRBJ1-1	NA	NA	CASSERLDTEAFF	TGTGCCAGCAGTGAAAGGTTGGACACTGAAGCTTTCTTT
TRBV7-3	TRBJ1-1	NA	few	CASSLAGAGTEAFF	TGTGCCAGCAGCTTAGCGGGCGCCGGCACTGAAGCTTTCTTT
TRBV20-1	TRBJ1-4	TRBD1	once	CSASRGTGKEKLFF	TGCAGTGCTAGCCGCGGGACAGGGAAGGAAAAACTGTTTTTT
TRBV20-1	TRBJ2-7	TRBD1	NA	CSAGHWDRVHEQYF	TGCAGTGCTGGTCATTGGGACAGGGTCCACGAGCAGTACTTC
TRBV20-1	TRBJ1-4	TRBD1	NA	CSARPTGALNEKLFF	TGCAGTGCTAGGCCCACAGGGGCCCTTAATGAAAAACTGTTTTTT
TRBV7-9	TRBJ2-7	TRBD1	NA	CAIGTGVTYEQYF	TGTGCCATCGGGACAGGGGTCACCTACGAGCAGTACTTC
TRBV5-1	TRBJ2-7	NA	few	CASSLRITYEQYF	TGCGCCAGCAGCTTACGCATAACCTACGAGCAGTACTTC
TRBV9	TRBJ2-3	NA	NA	CASSVQTAGDTQYF	TGTGCCAGCAGCGTACAAACGGCTGGCGATACGCAGTATTTT
TRBV6-5	TRBJ2-5	TRBD2	NA	CASTYSLAGETQYF	TGTGCCAGCACTTATTCACTAGCGGGAGAGACCCAGTACTTC
TRBV7-9	TRBJ2-5	TRBD2	NA	CASGTSAETQYF	TGTGCCAGCGGTACTAGCGCGGAGACCCAGTACTTC
TRBV24-1	TRBJ1-2	NA	NA	CATSATGNYGYTF	TGTGCCACCAGTGCAACAGGCAACTATGGCTACACCTTC
TRBV5-1	TRBJ2-1	NA	few	CASSLEAALGGNEQFF	TGCGCCAGCAGCTTGGAGGCGGCCTTGGGGGGCAATGAGCAGTTCTTC
TRBV29-1	TRBJ2-3	TRBD2	NA	CSVGRTSGGTDTQYF	TGCAGCGTTGGAAGGACTAGCGGGGGCACAGATACGCAGTATTTT
TRBV9	TRBJ2-3	NA	NA	CASSGGGRNTDTQYF	TGTGCCAGCAGCGGAGGAGGGAGGAACACAGATACGCAGTATTTT
TRBV10-3	TRBJ1-1	NA	NA	CAISDEGMNTEAFF	TGTGCCATCAGTGACGAGGGGATGAACACTGAAGCTTTCTTT
TRBV6-2/TRBV6-3	TRBJ2-7	NA	NA	CASSYLAAFSSYEQYF	TGTGCCAGCAGTTACCTCGCCGCTTTTAGCTCCTACGAGCAGTACTTC
TRBV7-2	TRBJ2-3	NA	few	CASSPGHYAGTQYF	TGTGCCAGCAGCCCGGGCCACTACGCGGGTACGCAGTATTTT
TRBV14	TRBJ2-3	TRBD2	NA	CASSPGGAGTDTQYF	TGTGCCAGCAGCCCCGGGGGGGCGGGCACAGATACGCAGTATTTT
TRBV6-6	TRBJ2-1	NA	few	CASSYSNYGDLGKQFF	TGTGCCAGCAGTTACTCGAATTACGGCGATCTGGGCAAGCAGTTCTTC
TRBV12-3/TRBV12-4	TRBJ2-3	NA	NA	CASSSSGEGSDTQYF	TGTGCCAGCAGTTCCTCGGGAGAAGGATCAGATACGCAGTATTTT
TRBV20-1	TRBJ1-2	NA	NA	CSARGLGGSVNYGYTF	TGCAGTGCTAGAGGTCTTGGGGGGTCGGTTAACTATGGCTACACCTTC
TRBV5-6	TRBJ2-7	NA	NA	CASRMRRQKYEQYF	TGTGCCAGCAGGATGAGAAGACAGAAATACGAGCAGTACTTC
TRBV6-1	TRBJ2-3	NA	NA	CASSAGDGPDTQYF	TGTGCCAGCAGTGCCGGAGACGGCCCAGATACGCAGTATTTT
TRBV24-1	TRBJ2-1	TRBD2	NA	CATSDSSGRKYNEQFF	TGTGCCACCAGTGACTCTAGCGGGAGGAAATACAATGAGCAGTTCTTC
TRBV20-1	TRBJ2-7	NA	NA	CSASRATAYEQYF	TGCAGTGCTAGTAGGGCAACAGCCTACGAGCAGTACTTC
TRBV11-2	TRBJ1-5	NA	NA	CASSEGLSNQPQHF	TGTGCCAGCAGCGAAGGTCTTAGCAATCAGCCCCAGCATTTT
TRBV7-2	TRBJ2-7	NA	many	CASSLTNSAYEQYF	TGTGCCAGCAGCTTAACGAATAGTGCCTACGAGCAGTACTTC
TRBV20-1	TRBJ1-6	NA	few	CSARVPDTKDSPLHF	TGCAGTGCTAGAGTACCGGACACTAAGGATTCACCCCTCCACTTT
TRBV6-5	TRBJ1-2	TRBD1	once	CASKIMTGGASYGYTF	TGTGCCAGCAAGATAATGACAGGGGGCGCAAGCTATGGCTACACCTTC
TRBV7-6	TRBJ2-1	NA	NA	CASSLIGNSGGYNEQFF	TGTGCCAGCAGCTTAATAGGGAATAGCGGTGGATACAATGAGCAGTTCTTC
TRBV7-2	TRBJ2-3	TRBD1	NA	CASNQDRDTDTQYF	TGTGCCAGCAACCAGGACAGGGATACAGATACGCAGTATTTT
TRBV6-1	TRBJ1-2	NA	NA	CASSEGAGSGYTF	TGTGCCAGCAGTGAAGGGGCCGGGAGTGGCTACACCTTC
TRBV7-2	TRBJ2-7	NA	NA	CASSFDLRGSDEQYF	TGTGCCAGCAGCTTCGATCTCAGGGGTTCCGACGAGCAGTACTTC
TRBV6-1	TRBJ2-1	NA	NA	CASDRLDNEQFF	TGTGCCAGCGACAGGTTGGACAATGAGCAGTTCTTC
TRBV24-1	TRBJ2-3	NA	NA	CATRGDGTTDTQYF	TGTGCCACCAGGGGGGATGGAACCACAGATACGCAGTATTTT
TRBV12-3/TRBV12-4	TRBJ1-2	NA	few	CASSSQGTYGYTF	TGTGCCAGCAGTTCTCAGGGAACCTATGGCTACACCTTC
TRBV5-1	TRBJ2-2	NA	NA	CASSLDPSRDTGELFF	TGCGCCAGCAGCTTGGACCCGTCCCGGGACACCGGGGAGCTGTTTTTT
TRBV7-3	TRBJ2-1	NA	NA	CASSLNQGLLNEQFF	TGTGCCAGCAGCTTAAACCAGGGGTTGCTCAATGAGCAGTTCTTC
TRBV21-1	TRBJ2-7	NA	once	CASSKPGQSPSYEQYF	TGTGCCAGCAGCAAACCGGGACAGTCGCCCTCCTACGAGCAGTACTTC
TRBV11-2	TRBJ2-6	NA	many	CASSLRASGANVLTF	TGTGCCAGCAGCCTCAGGGCCTCTGGGGCCAACGTCCTGACTTTC
TRBV11-2	TRBJ2-5	NA	NA	CASSLRGAWGTQYF	TGTGCCAGCAGCTTAAGAGGGGCGTGGGGGACCCAGTACTTC
TRBV6-2/TRBV6-3	TRBJ1-4	TRBD1	NA	CASRTGANEKLFF	TGTGCCAGCAGAACAGGGGCGAATGAAAAACTGTTTTTT
TRBV29-1	TRBJ2-1	TRBD2	few	CSCGVRGEGNEQFF	TGCAGCTGTGGGGTTCGGGGGGAGGGAAATGAGCAGTTCTTC
TRBV7-6	TRBJ1-2	NA	NA	CASSLANMWDSGYTF	TGTGCCAGCAGCTTAGCGAATATGTGGGATTCTGGCTACACCTTC
TRBV20-1	TRBJ2-5	TRBD2	few	CSARAGTSGNQETQYF	TGCAGTGCTAGAGCCGGGACTAGCGGGAACCAAGAGACCCAGTACTTC
TRBV18	TRBJ2-5	NA	NA	CASSPTGLPYEQYF	TGTGCCAGCTCACCAACGGGACTCCCCTACGAACAGTACTTC
TRBV11-3	TRBJ1-2	NA	NA	CASSLDKGGYYGYTF	TGTGCCAGCAGCTTAGATAAAGGCGGATACTATGGCTACACCTTC
TRBV5-1	TRBJ2-7	NA	many	CASSLGGTVSYEQYF	TGCGCCAGCAGCTTAGGCGGGACGGTCTCCTACGAGCAGTACTTC
TRBV7-2	TRBJ1-2	TRBD1	few	CASSLESRGRQGIYGYTF	TGTGCCAGCAGCTTAGAGTCGCGGGGGAGACAGGGTATCTATGGCTACACCTTC
TRBV4-1	TRBJ2-5	TRBD2	NA	CASSQTGTSGGEETQYF	TGCGCCAGCAGCCAGACCGGGACTAGCGGGGGGGAAGAGACCCAGTACTTC